Below are 27 T cell receptor beta chains sequenced from a single sample in a study of vaccination and CD4 T cells after COVID-19. Treatment specified: roughly ten-day PBMC culture with coronavirus spike peptide pools or control peptides (ViraFEST assay). Sequence data for DNA of cultured CD4+ T cells were generated by the Oncomine TCR Beta short-read assay. TCRdb called the PCR reads again in MiXCR, with one record for every CDR3 protein. The profile shows around 15,000 distinct CDR3 sequences, over 50% of them singletons. These receptors' antigens are unknown. The sequenced sample consisted of CD4+ T cells from blood, cultured in vitro. These receptors all stem from a human donor who had recovered from COVID-19.

The chain combines TRBV20-1 with TRBJ2-5, with 7 bases that match TRBD2. Germline-derived CDR1 and CDR2 are DFQATT and SNEGSKA (reference sequence). With 5 bases clipped from V and 3 bases from J, the junction kept 9 bases outside the gene matches. The length of the CDR3 is 14 residues. The CDR3 DNA sequence: TGCAGTGCTGGGAGCGGGGCCCTCGAAGAGACCCAGTACTTC. The encoded protein is CSAGSGALEETQYF.

This sequence joins TRBV20-1 and TRBJ1-1; no clear D gene. Germline V gene data show CDR1 as DFQATT and CDR2 as SNEGSKA (reference sequence). The V end lost 4 bases, the J end lost 4 bases, and 10 bases lay between the germline ends. CDR3 size: 12 residues. This CDR3 is CSAKDVRTEAFF. CDR3 nucleotides: TGCAGTGCTAAGGATGTGCGCACTGAAGCTTTCTTT.

This clonotype was recorded a few times. This chain connects TRBV20-1 to TRBJ2-1; possibly TRBD2 for D (6 bases). Germline lookup yields CDR1 DFQATT and CDR2 SNEGSKA (reference sequence). This CDR3 spans 14 amino acids. Trimming removed 1 base at V and 10 bases at J, with 17 bases between. The CDR3 loop reads CSARANLGLNEQFF. In DNA, the CDR3 is TGCAGTGCTAGAGCCAACCTCGGACTAAACGAGCAGTTCTTC.

The chain uses TRBV10-3 and TRBJ2-3; 9 nucleotides agree with TRBD2. V trimming: 5 bases; J trimming: 1 base; junction bases outside the gene matches: 4. Germline V gives CDR1 ENHRY, CDR2 SYGVKD. The CDR3 loop spans 15 amino acids. Written as DNA, the CDR3 is TGTGCCATCAGTTACTTAGCGGGGGGCACAGATACGCAGTATTTT. This encodes CAISYLAGGTDTQYF.

The table lists this clonotype with a few counts. The chain employs TRBV12-3 or TRBV12-4 and TRBJ1-1; a weak D match, TRBD1 (6 bases). The CDR3 contains 14 residues. Trimming cost V 2 bases and J 4 bases, with 11 bases left between them. CDR3 nucleotides: TGTGCCAGCAGTTTAAATCAGGGGCGCACTGAAGCTTTCTTT. Amino acids: CASSLNQGRTEAFF.

The chain links TRBV2 to TRBJ2-3; TRBD2 matches at 10 bases. CDR1 is SNHLY, CDR2 FYNNEI, per germline. This CDR3 comprises 15 residues. V lost 10 bases, J lost 5 bases, and 12 bases stayed unmatched. CDR3 sequence (DNA): TGTGCCATCGCGGCTAGCGGGGGTCGGGGAGATACGCAGTATTTT. It yields the protein CAIAASGGRGDTQYF.

A few counts support this clonotype. This chain connects TRBV30 to TRBJ1-1; D uncertain. Trimming pared 4 bases from V and 3 bases from J, leaving 12 bases between. CDR1 and CDR2 (germline): GTSNPN, SVGIG (reference sequence). The CDR3 loop spans 13 amino acids. CDR3 protein: CAWTGDLDTEAFF. In DNA, the CDR3 is TGTGCCTGGACCGGCGACTTAGACACTGAAGCTTTCTTT.

This clonotype was observed a few times. This chain uses TRBV28 with TRBJ2-5; possible D gene TRBD2, 6 bases. This CDR3 comprises 15 residues. Germline V gene data show CDR1 as MDHEN and CDR2 as SYDVKM. The ends were cut back, 6 bases at V and 4 bases at J, with 18 bases in the middle. CDR3 sequence: CASRRPTRTGETQYF. The CDR3 DNA follows: TGTGCCAGCAGACGACCGACTAGGACGGGAGAGACCCAGTACTTC.

The genes are TRBV5-4 and TRBJ2-1, with D possibly being TRBD2 (5 bases). The CDR3 contains 14 residues. V lost 3 bases to trimming and J lost 6 bases, with 13 bases between them. Germline V CDR1 and CDR2: SGHNT, YYREEE (reference sequence). The CDR3: CASSSAGLANEQFF. For the CDR3, the DNA is TGTGCCAGCAGCTCGGCCGGGCTAGCCAATGAGCAGTTCTTC.

This sequence joins TRBV30 and TRBJ1-6; 10 bases map to TRBD1. CDR1 and CDR2 (germline): GTSNPN, SVGIG (reference sequence). This CDR3 is built from 14 residues. V dropped 3 bases and J dropped 7; count of bases not matched to a gene: 3. CDR3 sequence: CAWSKTGGNSPLHF. The DNA for the CDR3 is TGTGCCTGGAGCAAGACAGGGGGCAATTCACCCCTCCACTTT.

In its sample, this clonotype was seen once. This chain uses TRBV30 with TRBJ2-7; possibly TRBD2 for D (6 bases). Trimming pared 7 bases from V and 1 base from J, leaving 17 bases between. The CDR3 has 14 amino acids. Per germline, CDR1 GTSNPN and CDR2 SVGIG (reference sequence). The CDR3 sequence: CAFGDSRKSYEQYF. The CDR3, as DNA: TGTGCCTTTGGGGACTCCAGGAAATCCTACGAGCAGTACTTC. Full variable domain (outside the CDR3, taken from reference TRBV30 and TRBJ2-7): SQTIHQWPATLVQPVGSPLSLECTVEGTSNPNLYWYRQAAGRGLQLLFYSVGIGQISSEVPQNLSASRPQDRQFILSSKKLLLSDSGFYLCAFGDSRKSYEQYFGPGTRLTVT.

This clonotype was seen a few times. The V gene is TRBV12-3 or TRBV12-4, the J gene TRBJ1-6; 9 nucleotides agree with TRBD1. The CDR3 contains 14 residues. V gave up 5 bases and J gave up 9 bases; unmatched junction bases: 5. The CDR3 region is CASSPRQGGSPLHF. Here the CDR3 DNA reads TGTGCCAGCAGTCCACGACAGGGGGGTTCACCCCTCCACTTT.

In this sample, this clonotype turned up once. J is TRBJ1-2 and V is TRBV19, with 8 bases aligning to TRBD1. Germline V gives CDR1 LNHDA, CDR2 SQIVND (reference sequence). The CDR3 has 14 residues. V was clipped by 5 bases and J by 4 bases; unmatched bases: 6. CDR3 in amino acids: CASSVDREGYGYTF. The DNA of the CDR3 is TGTGCCAGTAGTGTGGACAGGGAAGGCTATGGCTACACCTTC.

The CDR3 sequence: CSARSVPTGSSYEQYF. The CDR3 DNA reads TGCAGTGCTAGGAGCGTCCCGACAGGGAGCTCCTACGAGCAGTACTTC. The chain employs TRBV20-1 and TRBJ2-7; the match to TRBD1 covers 7 bases. CDR1 is DFQATT, CDR2 SNEGSKA, per germline (reference sequence). The junction had 11 bases not matched to a gene; V was cut back by 3 bases and J by 0 bases. The CDR3 extends over 16 amino acids.

The chain combines TRBV11-2 with TRBJ1-2; D is unclear. The CDR3 loop spans 13 amino acids. Germline V gives CDR1 SGHAT, CDR2 FQNNGV. V was cut by 1 base and J by 4 bases, with 7 bases left in between. As DNA, the CDR3 is TGTGCCAGCAGCTTAGGAGGGCCCTATGGCTACACCTTC. Protein sequence: CASSLGGPYGYTF.

V is TRBV6-5 and J is TRBJ1-6; possible D gene TRBD1, 5 bases. The CDR3 is made up of 15 amino acids. The V end was cut by 0 bases, the J end by 9 bases, with 12 bases between. Per germline, CDR1 MNHEY and CDR2 SVGAGI. DNA of the CDR3: TGTGCCAGCAGTTACTCAGGGGTCGGGGGTTCACCCCTCCACTTT. This codes for CASSYSGVGGSPLHF.

This chain connects TRBV12-3 or TRBV12-4 to TRBJ1-1; 10 bases match TRBD1. The ends lost 1 base at V and 8 bases at J; junction bases unmatched: 4. The CDR3 has 14 residues. The CDR3 loop reads CASSLERQGAEAFF. The CDR3, as DNA: TGTGCCAGCAGTTTAGAGAGACAGGGGGCCGAAGCTTTCTTT.

A single count supports this clonotype. This sequence joins TRBV2 and TRBJ1-4; 8 positions agree with TRBD1. The V segment lost 6 bases and the J segment 0 bases; nucleotides outside the gene matches: 6. The CDR3 covers 16 residues. Germline V CDR1 and CDR2: SNHLY, FYNNEI. The CDR3: CASSRDRPTTNEKLFF. CDR3 DNA sequence: TGTGCCAGCAGCCGGGACAGGCCAACAACTAATGAAAAACTGTTTTTT. Based on the CDR3 plus reference TRBV2 and TRBJ1-4, the full variable domain is EPEVTQTPSHQVTQMGQEVILRCVPISNHLYFYWYRQILGQKVEFLVSFYNNEISEKSEIFDDQFSVERPDGSNFTLKIRSTKLEDSAMYFCASSRDRPTTNEKLFFGSGTQLSVL.

V usage is TRBV6-5 and J usage is TRBJ1-5, with D perhaps matching TRBD1 (6 bases). Trimming left V 4 bases short and J 7 bases short, with 14 bases between. Germline V gene sequence: CDR1 MNHEY, CDR2 SVGAGI. This CDR3 is 14 amino acids long. CDR3 coding DNA: TGTGCCAGCAGTTCACAGGGACAAGAACAGCCCCAGCATTTT. Encoded protein: CASSSQGQEQPQHF.

The rearrangement joins TRBV6-4 to TRBJ2-1; perhaps TRBD2 as D (6 bases). Germline CDR1 reads MRHNA; CDR2 reads SNTAGT. Trimming stripped 4 bases from V and 2 bases from J, with 12 bases between. The CDR3 runs 15 residues. The CDR3 nucleotides are TGTGCCAGCAGTGTGTCGGGAGAAGCCTACAATGAGCAGTTCTTC. It specifies CASSVSGEAYNEQFF.

The gene calls are TRBV27 and TRBJ2-7; tentatively, D is TRBD2 (5 bases). V was trimmed by 6 bases and J by 5 bases, leaving 17 bases between them. CDR3 length: 14 residues. Germline CDR1 MNHEY, CDR2 SMNVEV (reference sequence). DNA for the CDR3: TGTGCCAGCAGCCGAGGGTCCTTGGGAGACGAGCAGTACTTC. Protein: CASSRGSLGDEQYF.

The rearrangement links TRBV7-8 to TRBJ2-7; 9 bases align to TRBD2. Germline loops: CDR1 SGHVS, CDR2 FQNEAQ. CDR3 size: 17 residues. J lost 6 bases, V lost 1 base, and 13 bases had no gene match. CDR3 sequence reads: CASSLGRAGGKHPEQYF. The CDR3 coding sequence is TGTGCCAGCAGCTTAGGTCGCGCGGGAGGGAAGCACCCCGAGCAGTACTTC.

The chain has TRBV25-1 and TRBJ1-4, with D possibly being TRBD1 (6 bases). The CDR3 contains 14 residues. Trimming cost V 6 bases and J 3 bases, with 11 bases left between them. The V gene's germline CDR1 is MGHDK and CDR2 SYGVNS. The DNA of the CDR3 is TGTGCCAGCAGGTTACAGGGAGCTAATGAAAAACTGTTTTTT. Its translation is CASRLQGANEKLFF. Using reference TRBV25-1 and TRBJ1-4 for the parts outside the CDR3, the full variable domain is EADIYQTPRYLVIGTGKKITLECSQTMGHDKMYWYQQDPGMELHLIHYSYGVNSTEKGDLSSESTVSRIRTEHFPLTLESARPSHTSQYLCASRLQGANEKLFFGSGTQLSVL.

This chain links TRBV18 with TRBJ1-1; perhaps TRBD1 as D (5 bases). Trimming took off 1 base at V and 0 bases at J, with 9 bases between the two ends. This CDR3 region has 15 residues. The germline V gene encodes CDR1 KGHSH and CDR2 LQKENI. CDR3 DNA: TGTGCCAGCTCACCACTTGACAGCATGAACACTGAAGCTTTCTTT. Its translation: CASSPLDSMNTEAFF.

The chain joins TRBV19 to TRBJ1-1; D gene uncertain. V lost 3 bases to trimming and J lost 3 bases, with 17 bases between them. This CDR3 region has 16 residues. Germline CDR1 LNHDA, CDR2 SQIVND (reference sequence). CDR3: CASSILFEGPYTEAFF. The DNA of the CDR3 is TGTGCCAGTAGTATTTTGTTTGAAGGACCGTACACTGAAGCTTTCTTT.

This clonotype was counted a few times. The V call is TRBV2, the J call TRBJ2-7; D unresolved. CDR3 length: 13 amino acids. With 4 bases removed from V and 9 bases from J, the gap between germline ends came to 16 bases. Germline CDR1 and CDR2: SNHLY and FYNNEI. In nucleotides, the CDR3 is TGTGCCAGCAGTGGGTTTCTAACACTGGGGCAGTACTTC. Encoded protein: CASSGFLTLGQYF. The full variable domain, completed using reference TRBV2 and TRBJ2-7, is EPEVTQTPSHQVTQMGQEVILRCVPISNHLYFYWYRQILGQKVEFLVSFYNNEISEKSEIFDDQFSVERPDGSNFTLKIRSTKLEDSAMYFCASSGFLTLGQYFGPGTRLTVT.

The gene calls are TRBV28 and TRBJ2-7; the D gene is possibly TRBD2 (6 bases). This CDR3 is built from 14 residues. Germline-derived CDR1 and CDR2 are MDHEN and SYDVKM. Trimming shortened V by 7 bases and J by 4 bases, and 17 bases separated the two germline ends. CDR3 coding DNA: TGTGCCAGCACCGGGGGACGATACGATTACGAGCAGTACTTC. Encoded protein: CASTGGRYDYEQYF.